The 32 T cell receptor beta chains presented below share a single source sample, sequenced in a study of cytomegalovirus exposure and HLA in healthy donors. Researchers ran the PCR with 60 Vbeta and 13 Jbeta primers. Clones were sequenced by immunoSEQ multiplex PCR, and TCRdb holds only the in-frame ones, with some missing. Of under 100,000 clones in the sample, roughly 79% were seen once. Sequencing input: PBMCs. The receptors here all came from a man between 18 and 29 years old in good health and CMV-seropositive.

This clone was recorded only once. The J gene is TRBJ1-2, the V gene TRBV6-5; D call uncertain. Germline values: CDR1 MNHEY, CDR2 SVGAGI. The CDR3 runs 15 residues. Trimming left V 0 bases short and J 0 bases short, with 8 bases between. In nucleotides, the CDR3 is TGTGCCAGCAGTTACTCGATAGAGGCTAACTATGGCTACACCTTC. Amino acid sequence: CASSYSIEANYGYTF.

This rearrangement joins TRBV10-2 to TRBJ2-7, with D tentatively TRBD1 (5 bases). CDR3 size: 16 residues. Germline V gives CDR1 WSHSY, CDR2 SAAADI. Trimming left V 0 bases short and J 0 bases short, with 12 bases between. For the CDR3, the DNA is TGCGCCAGCAGTGAGTCGGTAGGGGTTGGCTCCTACGAGCAGTACTTC. This sequence encodes CASSESVGVGSYEQYF.

The genes are TRBV9 and TRBJ2-1; D may be TRBD2 (5 bases). Trimming removed 0 bases at V and 3 bases at J, with 7 bases between. Germline values: CDR1 SGDLS, CDR2 YYNGEE. The CDR3 is made up of 14 amino acids. DNA for the CDR3: TGTGCCAGCAGCGTAGCGACTAACTACAATGAGCAGTTCTTC. Translation: CASSVATNYNEQFF.

V and J are TRBV2 and TRBJ2-5, with 12 bases that match TRBD2. This CDR3 region has 16 residues. CDR1 is SNHLY and CDR2 is FYNNEI in the germline V gene. After removal of 6 bases from V and 5 bases from J, the junction contained 10 bases not matched to a gene. The CDR3 protein is CASRPGLAGIGETQYF. CDR3 DNA: TGTGCCAGCAGGCCCGGACTAGCGGGGATTGGGGAGACCCAGTACTTC.

DNA of the CDR3: TGTGCCAGCAGCTGGGGGCCGTACTATGGCTACACCTTC. Translating gives CASSWGPYYGYTF. The chain uses TRBV7-9 and TRBJ1-2, with a weak D call TRBD1 (6 bases). V was pared by 4 bases and J by 3 bases, with 9 bases between. The CDR3 has 13 residues. Germline values: CDR1 SEHNR, CDR2 FQNEAQ (reference sequence).

The chain carries TRBV5-6 and TRBJ2-3; 11 bases map to TRBD2. This CDR3 region has 16 residues. Germline lookup yields CDR1 SGHDT and CDR2 YYEEEE. V gave up 4 bases and J gave up 5 bases; unmatched junction bases: 9. The CDR3 coding sequence is TGTGCCAGCAGCCCTGAACTAGCGGGAGTTGGAGATACGCAGTATTTT. This encodes CASSPELAGVGDTQYF.

This rearrangement joins TRBV10-3 to TRBJ2-7, with 9 nucleotides matching TRBD1. CDR1 is ENHRY, CDR2 SYGVKD, per germline. The CDR3 is 14 amino acids. V lost 11 bases to trimming and J lost 4 bases; unmatched junction nucleotides: 12. Here the CDR3 reads CAVSGTGRFYEQYF. The CDR3 DNA reads TGTGCCGTCTCCGGGACAGGGCGTTTTTACGAGCAGTACTTC.

The chain uses TRBV7-3 and TRBJ2-2; the D gene is possibly TRBD2 (7 bases). CDR1 and CDR2 from the germline V gene are SGHTA and FQGTGA. V lost 7 bases to trimming and J lost 5 bases, with 14 bases between them. This CDR3 comprises 14 residues. CDR3 residues: CASTHREGTGELFF. The CDR3 bases are TGTGCCAGCACCCACAGGGAGGGGACCGGGGAGCTGTTTTTT.

The J gene is TRBJ2-7, the V gene TRBV7-9; 9 bases match TRBD1. V lost 5 bases and J lost 6; bases outside the gene matches: 11. Looked up from germline, CDR1 is SEHNR and CDR2 is FQNEAQ (reference sequence). The CDR3 is 15 amino acids. Written as DNA, the CDR3 is TGTGCCAGCAGCACAGTAGGGACAGGGTCCCCCGAGCAGTACTTC. It encodes CASSTVGTGSPEQYF.

The chain joins TRBV10-3 to TRBJ2-2; 8 bases line up with TRBD2. The V and J ends lost 8 bases and 3 bases, in that order; junction bases with no gene match: 11. This CDR3 spans 16 amino acids. CDR1 ENHRY and CDR2 SYGVKD come from the germline V gene. Here the CDR3 DNA reads TGTGCCATCGCCGAACTAGCGGAGGAGGACACCGGGGAGCTGTTTTTT. As protein: CAIAELAEEDTGELFF.

This clone was seen once. This chain connects TRBV29-1 to TRBJ1-1, with 10 bases that match TRBD1. Per germline, CDR1 SQVTM and CDR2 ANQGSEA. The CDR3 totals 14 residues. The J segment lost 6 bases and the V segment lost 6 bases, leaving 10 bases of the junction unmatched. CDR3 region: CSVQQGTGDPEAFF. For the CDR3, the DNA is TGCAGCGTCCAGCAAGGGACAGGGGATCCTGAAGCTTTCTTT.

This clone has just one count. The rearrangement joins TRBV2 to TRBJ2-7; the match to TRBD2 covers 9 bases. The CDR3 sequence is 15 residues long. Losses at the gene ends were 6 bases for V and 2 bases for J; bases not matched to a gene: 8. Germline CDR1 reads SNHLY; CDR2 reads FYNNEI. Written as DNA, the CDR3 is TGTGCCAGCAGGGGTACTGGCGGGAGGGCCTACGAGCAGTACTTC. As protein: CASRGTGGRAYEQYF. Full variable domain (missing parts from reference TRBV2 and TRBJ2-7): EPEVTQTPSHQVTQMGQEVILRCVPISNHLYFYWYRQILGQKVEFLVSFYNNEISEKSEIFDDQFSVERPDGSNFTLKIRSTKLEDSAMYFCASRGTGGRAYEQYFGPGTRLTVT.

In this sample, this clone turned up a few times. The V and J genes are TRBV7-8 and TRBJ1-2; 8 nucleotides agree with TRBD1. This CDR3 contains 15 residues. The junction had 6 bases not matched to a gene; V was cut back by 2 bases and J by 4 bases. Germline V lookup: CDR1 SGHVS, CDR2 FQNEAQ. CDR3 in DNA: TGTGCCAGCAGCTTACCTCGGACAGGGCGCTATGGCTACACCTTC. Translation gives CASSLPRTGRYGYTF.

The J gene is TRBJ1-4, the V gene TRBV4-1, with D tentatively TRBD1 (5 bases). Germline V gene data show CDR1 as MGHRA and CDR2 as YSYEKL. The CDR3 covers 18 residues. Trimming shortened V by 4 bases and J by 0 bases, and 18 bases separated the two germline ends. CDR3 in amino acids: CASSRQGGTYSTNEKLFF. CDR3 DNA: TGCGCCAGCAGCCGCCAGGGAGGGACTTACTCAACTAATGAAAAACTGTTTTTT.

CDR3 DNA sequence: TGTGCCAGCAGTTTTAGCAGGAACACTGAAGCTTTCTTT. Translating gives CASSFSRNTEAFF. The chain carries TRBV27 and TRBJ1-1; D remains unclear. V was trimmed by 3 bases and J by 1 base, leaving 6 bases between them. Germline CDR1 is MNHEY and CDR2 is SMNVEV (reference sequence). This CDR3 spans 13 amino acids.

V is TRBV6-5 and J is TRBJ2-7; the D gene is possibly TRBD1 (6 bases). Germline V gene data show CDR1 as MNHEY and CDR2 as SVGAGI. Deletions cut 8 bases from V and 0 bases from J, with 8 bases between. This CDR3 is built from 12 residues. This chain's CDR3 is CASGGNSYEQYF. The CDR3 nucleotides are TGTGCCAGCGGGGGCAACTCCTACGAGCAGTACTTC.

This clone turned up a few times. V usage is TRBV5-1 and J usage is TRBJ1-2; unclear D gene. Trimming cost V 0 bases and J 6 bases, with 6 bases left between them. Germline V gene sequence: CDR1 SGHRS, CDR2 YFSETQ. The CDR3 is 12 amino acids. The CDR3 loop reads CASSLGGDGYTF. In DNA form, the CDR3 reads TGCGCCAGCAGCTTGGGGGGAGATGGCTACACCTTC.

Comments on this clone: This sample includes further DNA sequences coding for the same CDR3. The rearrangement uses TRBV23-1 and TRBJ2-5, with TRBD1 as a possible D gene (6 bases). TRBV23-1 is filed as an ORF, its function uncertain. The CDR3 covers 16 residues. Trimming left V 4 bases short and J 5 bases short, with 20 bases between. DNA for the CDR3: TGCGCCAGCAGTCCTCCGACCTCTGACAGGATCGAGACCCAGTACTTC. Translating it yields CASSPPTSDRIETQYF.

The chain has TRBV7-9 and TRBJ1-5, with D tentatively TRBD1 (5 bases). Trimming shortened V by 3 bases and J by 9 bases, and 12 bases separated the two germline ends. The CDR3 is 13 amino acids. CDR1 SEHNR and CDR2 FQNEAQ come from the germline V gene (reference sequence). The CDR3 nucleotides are TGTGCCAGCAGCTTCGCAGGGTTGGCGCCCCAGCATTTT. It is translated as CASSFAGLAPQHF.

This chain joins TRBV2 and TRBJ1-5, with D perhaps TRBD1 (6 bases). V was shortened by 7 bases and J by 4 bases, with 11 bases between the two germline ends. Germline loops: CDR1 SNHLY, CDR2 FYNNEI. The CDR3 runs to 13 residues. CDR3 DNA sequence: TGTGCCAGCAACGGACAGACAAATCAGCCCCAGCATTTT. The encoded protein is CASNGQTNQPQHF.

This clone was seen only a few times. The rearrangement links TRBV4-1 to TRBJ2-4; D perhaps matches TRBD1 (6 bases). Germline-derived CDR1 and CDR2 are MGHRA and YSYEKL. This CDR3 contains 16 residues. V shed 3 bases and J shed 8 bases, with 20 bases lying between them. CDR3 nucleotide sequence: TGCGCCAGCAGCCATTATTACAGGGCCGCAGACGACATTCAGTACTTC. It yields the protein CASSHYYRAADDIQYF.

The J gene is TRBJ2-7, the V gene TRBV18; 11 bases agree with TRBD2. This CDR3 spans 14 amino acids. Trimming removed 3 bases from V and 6 bases from J; junction bases left unmatched: 4. Germline V gene lookup returns CDR1 KGHSH and CDR2 LQKENI. The CDR3 sequence: CASSPTSGTLEQYF. In nucleotides, the CDR3 is TGTGCCAGCTCACCGACTAGCGGGACACTCGAGCAGTACTTC.

This chain links TRBV6-6 with TRBJ2-1; TRBD2 is a possible D gene (6 bases). CDR3 size: 14 residues. Germline V gene lookup returns CDR1 MNHNY and CDR2 SVGAGI (reference sequence). V gave up 2 bases and J gave up 5 bases, with 10 bases separating them. CDR3 loop: CASSYPGGDNEQFF. CDR3 in DNA: TGTGCCAGCAGTTACCCTGGAGGGGACAATGAGCAGTTCTTC.

This chain joins TRBV29-1 and TRBJ2-1; 12 bases line up with TRBD2. There are 18 residues in the CDR3. The germline V gene encodes CDR1 SQVTM and CDR2 ANQGSEA. The ends lost 4 bases at V and 0 bases at J; junction bases unmatched: 10. CDR3 in amino acids: CSVGGTSGRGSSYNEQFF. CDR3 nucleotide sequence: TGCAGCGTTGGGGGGACTAGCGGGCGGGGGAGCTCCTACAATGAGCAGTTCTTC.

The chain recombines TRBV19 with TRBJ2-1; 11 positions agree with TRBD1. Germline V gene lookup returns CDR1 LNHDA and CDR2 SQIVND (reference sequence). Germline trimming cut 8 bases from V and 6 bases from J; bases unmatched to any gene: 0. This CDR3 comprises 12 residues. CDR3 loop: CASGTGGNEQFF. CDR3 sequence (DNA): TGTGCCAGTGGGACAGGGGGCAATGAGCAGTTCTTC. Full variable domain (missing parts from reference TRBV19 and TRBJ2-1): DGGITQSPKYLFRKEGQNVTLSCEQNLNHDAMYWYRQDPGQGLRLIYYSQIVNDFQKGDIAEGYSVSREKKESFPLTVTSAQKNPTAFYLCASGTGGNEQFFGPGTRLTVL.

This CDR3 is CATSRGGTRRDTQYF. CDR3 sequence (DNA): TGTGCCACCAGCAGGGGGGGGACTAGGAGAGATACGCAGTATTTT. This chain connects TRBV15 to TRBJ2-3, with 8 bases aligning to TRBD2. The CDR3 totals 15 residues. The V segment lost 3 bases and the J segment 5 bases; nucleotides outside the gene matches: 7. Germline CDR1 and CDR2: LNHNV and YYDKDF (reference sequence).

This clone was counted between two and nine times. V and J are TRBV4-2 and TRBJ2-2, with 9 bases aligning to TRBD2. V lost 1 base to trimming and J lost 0 bases; unmatched junction nucleotides: 6. The CDR3 has 18 residues. In germline, CDR1 is LGHNA, CDR2 YNFKEQ. The CDR3 loop is CASSQVVLAGPNTGELFF. Written as DNA, the CDR3 is TGTGCCAGCAGCCAAGTGGTTCTAGCGGGGCCGAACACCGGGGAGCTGTTTTTT.

This CDR3 is CASSLQDRAQRGDTEAFF. The CDR3 nucleotides are TGCGCCAGCAGCCTACAGGACAGGGCTCAACGGGGGGACACTGAAGCTTTCTTT. The rearrangement joins TRBV4-1 to TRBJ1-1; 8 bases are a match to TRBD1. Germline loops: CDR1 MGHRA, CDR2 YSYEKL. CDR3 size: 18 residues. With 4 bases clipped from V and 3 bases from J, the junction kept 16 bases outside the gene matches.

The genes are TRBV10-2 and TRBJ1-5, with 7 bases matching TRBD1. Germline CDR1 WSHSY, CDR2 SAAADI. The CDR3 is 14 residues long. The V segment lost 2 bases and the J segment 2 bases; nucleotides outside the gene matches: 0. For the CDR3, the DNA is TGCGCCAGCAGTGAGACAGGGGGCAATCAGCCCCAGCATTTT. It specifies CASSETGGNQPQHF.

This clone was counted between two and nine times. The chain employs TRBV7-6 and TRBJ1-1; D not resolved. From germline, CDR1 is SGHVS and CDR2 FNYEAQ. Trimming left V 5 bases short and J 6 bases short, with 10 bases between. The CDR3 covers 12 residues. CDR3: CASSPPRSEAFF. The CDR3 region has the DNA TGTGCCAGCAGCCCACCCAGGTCTGAAGCTTTCTTT.

This chain links TRBV27 with TRBJ2-7; 11 bases fit TRBD2. V was clipped by 6 bases and J by 4 bases; unmatched bases: 5. There are 14 residues in the CDR3. The V gene's germline CDR1 is MNHEY and CDR2 SMNVEV (reference sequence). CDR3 region: CASRPSGRSYEQYF. In DNA, the CDR3 is TGTGCCAGCAGGCCTAGCGGGAGGTCTTACGAGCAGTACTTC.

This clone was detected a few times. The V call is TRBV6-5, the J call TRBJ1-2; no definite D call. The CDR3 length is 12 residues. Germline V CDR1 and CDR2: MNHEY, SVGAGI. V lost 6 bases to trimming and J lost 7 bases, with 12 bases between them. The CDR3 sequence is CASRSRGGGYTF. The CDR3 bases are TGTGCCAGCAGATCCCGAGGTGGTGGCTACACCTTC.